What follows are 16 T cell receptor beta chains derived from one specimen sequenced in a study of shared clonotypes between healthy human individuals (dated by TCRdb to about 2020). The library relied on the immunoSEQ multiplex PCR assay. This immuneACCESS table, as held by TCRdb, lists in-frame sequences with V and J called but not all clones. Of the missing ones, under half trace to an unresolved V gene in checked studies; the others have no known cause. Within this sample are about 980,000 clones, with approximately 80% of them counted one time only. Jointly, the top ten make up 1.5% of the sample. The sample taken for sequencing was memory CD4+ T cells sorted from blood. What this sample's cell subset or site label stands for: CD45RA-negative fraction. These receptor sequences come from a man aged 18 to 29 in good health.

The chain combines TRBV6-5 with TRBJ2-3; D remains ambiguous. Germline values: CDR1 MNHEY, CDR2 SVGAGI. V was cut by 1 base and J by 5 bases, with 10 bases left in between. The CDR3 contains 14 residues. This CDR3 reads CASSYLGIGDTQYF. The CDR3 DNA sequence: TGTGCCAGCAGTTACTTGGGGATTGGAGATACGCAGTATTTT.

This chain links TRBV5-4 with TRBJ1-2, with unresolved D. V was cut by 5 bases and J by 0 bases, with 8 bases left in between. CDR3 size: 13 residues. In germline, CDR1 is SGHNT, CDR2 YYREEE (reference sequence). This CDR3 reads CASRWFTNYGYTF. The CDR3 DNA sequence: TGTGCCAGCAGGTGGTTCACTAACTATGGCTACACCTTC.

The chain links TRBV30 to TRBJ1-4, with D hard to call. V lost 1 base to trimming and J lost 0 bases, with 9 bases between them. Germline V gives CDR1 GTSNPN, CDR2 SVGIG (reference sequence). This CDR3 region has 15 residues. Here the CDR3 DNA reads TGTGCCTGGAGTGCAGCAGGCGCAACTAATGAAAAACTGTTTTTT. It is translated as CAWSAAGATNEKLFF.

The V and J genes are TRBV7-9 and TRBJ2-3; 7 bases are a match to TRBD2. Germline lookup yields CDR1 SEHNR and CDR2 FQNEAQ (reference sequence). V lost 1 base, J lost 5 bases, and 9 bases stayed unmatched. The CDR3 length is 16 residues. The CDR3 spells CASSLGSSSGGDTQYF. The CDR3 DNA is TGTGCCAGCAGCTTAGGGTCTTCTAGCGGAGGAGATACGCAGTATTTT.

The chain has TRBV5-4 and TRBJ1-3; D unresolved. Trimming pared 4 bases from V and 1 base from J, leaving 12 bases between. Germline V gene lookup returns CDR1 SGHNT and CDR2 YYREEE (reference sequence). The CDR3 runs 15 residues. The CDR3 coding sequence is TGTGCCAGCAGCGCTTTTGGCATTTCTGGAAACACCATATATTTT. Translating it yields CASSAFGISGNTIYF. Together with reference TRBV5-4 and TRBJ1-3, the CDR3 gives the full variable domain: ETGVTQSPTHLIKTRGQQVTLRCSSQSGHNTVSWYQQALGQGPQFIFQYYREEENGRGNFPPRFSGLQFPNYSSELNVNALELDDSALYLCASSAFGISGNTIYFGEGSWLTVV.

A note on this clone: The same CDR3 also results from other DNA sequences found in this sample. The rearrangement links TRBV5-1 to TRBJ2-7; 9 bases fit TRBD1. CDR3 length: 15 amino acids. J was trimmed by 1 base and V by 0 bases; bases with no gene match: 2. The germline V gene encodes CDR1 SGHRS and CDR2 YFSETQ. The CDR3 sequence: CASSLETGGSYEQYF. CDR3 in DNA: TGCGCCAGCAGCTTGGAGACAGGGGGATCCTACGAGCAGTACTTC.

This rearrangement joins TRBV19 to TRBJ1-1; D is perhaps TRBD1 (6 bases). V gave up 4 bases and J gave up 4 bases, with 13 bases separating them. Germline V gene data show CDR1 as LNHDA and CDR2 as SQIVND (reference sequence). The CDR3 has 14 residues. The CDR3 here is CASSTEYRATEAFF. The CDR3 nucleotides read TGTGCCAGTAGTACCGAATACAGGGCCACTGAAGCTTTCTTT.

This clone was picked up a small number of times. The chain joins TRBV7-9 to TRBJ2-7; the match to TRBD2 covers 8 bases. CDR1 is SEHNR, CDR2 FQNEAQ, per germline (reference sequence). CDR3 length: 16 amino acids. V lost 5 bases, J lost 1 base, and 10 bases stayed unmatched. CDR3 in amino acids: CASSPLGGGPSYEQYF. CDR3 sequence (DNA): TGTGCCAGCAGCCCCTTAGGCGGGGGGCCTTCCTACGAGCAGTACTTC.

The chain joins TRBV2 to TRBJ2-3; TRBD2 aligns across 10 bases. The germline V gene encodes CDR1 SNHLY and CDR2 FYNNEI. Germline trimming cut 10 bases from V and 3 bases from J; bases unmatched to any gene: 10. The CDR3 spans 15 residues. DNA of the CDR3: TGTGCCACCTGGGGAGCGGGGGGGCCGACAGATACGCAGTATTTT. Protein sequence: CATWGAGGPTDTQYF.

Note on this clone: This sequence is one base from a far larger clone and is likely a read error. Other DNA sequences in the sample encode the same CDR3. The V gene is TRBV5-5, the J gene TRBJ1-4; D unresolved. This CDR3 is built from 12 residues. Germline V gene data show CDR1 as SGHKS and CDR2 as YYEKEE (reference sequence). As DNA, the CDR3 is TGTGCTAGCAGCCAATGGGGTGAAAAACTGTTTTTT. Protein: CASSQWGEKLFF.

V and J are TRBV7-8 and TRBJ2-7, with 7 bases aligning to TRBD2. CDR3 length equals 15 residues. Germline V gene data show CDR1 as SGHVS and CDR2 as FQNEAQ. V was pared by 5 bases and J by 0 bases, with 7 bases of the junction left unmatched. CDR3 sequence reads: CASSLGTTISYEQYF. The CDR3 region has the DNA TGTGCCAGCAGCCTAGGGACTACCATCTCCTACGAGCAGTACTTC.

The rearrangement uses TRBV5-1 and TRBJ1-3; no clear D gene. V lost 0 bases to trimming and J lost 0 bases, with 7 bases between them. The CDR3 length is 15 residues. Germline loops: CDR1 SGHRS, CDR2 YFSETQ. The CDR3 is CASSLGATSGNTIYF. In DNA form, the CDR3 reads TGCGCCAGCAGCTTGGGTGCTACCTCTGGAAACACCATATATTTT.

Remarks on this clone: The same CDR3 also results from other DNA sequences found in this sample. The rearrangement joins TRBV25-1 to TRBJ2-7, with TRBD1 matching over 7 bases. This CDR3 is 15 amino acids long. The ends lost 4 bases at V and 2 bases at J; junction bases unmatched: 8. Germline-derived CDR1 and CDR2 are MGHDK and SYGVNS. The CDR3 region has the DNA TGTGCCAGCAGTGGCTGGGGCCAGGGGGCCTACGAGCAGTACTTC. Translation gives CASSGWGQGAYEQYF.

J is TRBJ2-1 and V is TRBV30; no reliable D call. Trimming removed 0 bases at V and 7 bases at J, with 10 bases between. Germline CDR1 and CDR2: GTSNPN and SVGIG (reference sequence). The CDR3 is 13 residues long. The CDR3 here is CAWSVEVINEQFF. The CDR3 DNA follows: TGTGCCTGGAGTGTAGAGGTGATTAATGAGCAGTTCTTC.

This clone has a count of ten or more. The V call is TRBV4-3, the J call TRBJ2-4; the D gene could be TRBD1 or TRBD2 (6 bases each). Trimming shortened V by 0 bases and J by 8 bases, and 20 bases separated the two germline ends. Germline V lookup: CDR1 LGHNA, CDR2 YSLEER. There are 17 residues in the CDR3. CDR3 sequence (DNA): TGCGCCAGCAGCCAAGATTGGGGGGCCACGGGTTGGGACATTCAGTACTTC. It yields the protein CASSQDWGATGWDIQYF.

This clone was counted a few times. This rearrangement joins TRBV9 to TRBJ1-4; 7 bases fit TRBD1. Germline CDR1 is SGDLS and CDR2 is YYNGEE. The CDR3 loop spans 15 amino acids. Trimming at V came to 4 bases and at J to 4 bases, leaving 7 bases not matched to a gene. The DNA for the CDR3 is TGTGCCAGCAGCCGGACAGGTTGGGTTAATGAAAAACTGTTTTTT. It encodes CASSRTGWVNEKLFF.